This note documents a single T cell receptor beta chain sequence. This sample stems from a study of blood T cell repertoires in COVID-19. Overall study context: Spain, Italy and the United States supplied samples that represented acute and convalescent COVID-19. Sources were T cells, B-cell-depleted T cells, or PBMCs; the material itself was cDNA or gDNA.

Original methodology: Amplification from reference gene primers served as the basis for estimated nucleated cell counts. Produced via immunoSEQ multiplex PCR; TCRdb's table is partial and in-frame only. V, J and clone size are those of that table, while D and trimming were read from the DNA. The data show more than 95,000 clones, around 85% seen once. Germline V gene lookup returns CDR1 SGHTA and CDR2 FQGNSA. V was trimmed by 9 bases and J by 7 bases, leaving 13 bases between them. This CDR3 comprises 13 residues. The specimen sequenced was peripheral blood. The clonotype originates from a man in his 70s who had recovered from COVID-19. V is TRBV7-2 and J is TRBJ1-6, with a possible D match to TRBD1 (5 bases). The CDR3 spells CASRLGGNSPLHF. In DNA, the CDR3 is TGTGCCAGTAGGTTGGGGGGGAATTCACCCCTCCACTTT. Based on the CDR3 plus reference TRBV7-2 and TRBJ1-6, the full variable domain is GAGVSQSPSNKVTEKGKDVELRCDPISGHTALYWYRQSLGQGLEFLIYFQGNSAPDKSGLPSDRFSAERTGGSVSTLTIQRTQQEDSAVYLCASRLGGNSPLHFGNGTRLTVT.